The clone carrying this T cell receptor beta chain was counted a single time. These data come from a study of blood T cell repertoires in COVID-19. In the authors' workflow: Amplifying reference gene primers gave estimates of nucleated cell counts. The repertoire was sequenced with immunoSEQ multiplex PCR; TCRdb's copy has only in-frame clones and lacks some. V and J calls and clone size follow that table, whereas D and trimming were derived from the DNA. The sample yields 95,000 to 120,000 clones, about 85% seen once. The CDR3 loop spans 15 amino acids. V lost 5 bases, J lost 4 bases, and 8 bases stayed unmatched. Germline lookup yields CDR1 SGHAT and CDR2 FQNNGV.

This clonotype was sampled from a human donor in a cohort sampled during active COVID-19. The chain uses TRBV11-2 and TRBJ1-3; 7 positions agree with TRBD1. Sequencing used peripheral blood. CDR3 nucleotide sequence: TGTGCCAGCAGCCCGCCCGGGACAGCCGGAAACACCATATATTTT. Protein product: CASSPPGTAGNTIYF.